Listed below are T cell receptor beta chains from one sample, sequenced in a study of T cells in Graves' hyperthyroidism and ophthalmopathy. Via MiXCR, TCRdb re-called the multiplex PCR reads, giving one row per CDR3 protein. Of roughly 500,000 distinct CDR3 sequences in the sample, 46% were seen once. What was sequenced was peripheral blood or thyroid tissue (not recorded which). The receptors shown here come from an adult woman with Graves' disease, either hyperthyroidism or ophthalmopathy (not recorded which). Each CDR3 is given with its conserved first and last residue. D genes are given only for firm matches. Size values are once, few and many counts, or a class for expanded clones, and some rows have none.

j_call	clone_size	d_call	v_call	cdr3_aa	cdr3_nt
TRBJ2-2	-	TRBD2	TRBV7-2	CASSLTLRTSLGAGELFF	TGTGCCAGCAGCTTGACTTTGAGGACTAGCCTAGGGGCCGGGGAGCTGTTTTTT
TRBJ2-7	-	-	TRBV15	CATSRGTGRSDEQYF	TGTGCCACCAGCAGGGGAACGGGCAGATCCGACGAGCAGTACTTC
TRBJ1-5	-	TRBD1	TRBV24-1	CATSAGQGFGNQPQHF	TGTGCCACCAGTGCCGGACAGGGGTTTGGTAATCAGCCCCAGCATTTT
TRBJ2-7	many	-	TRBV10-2	CASSDKPRGFNEQYF	TGCGCCAGTAGCGATAAACCCCGGGGATTTAACGAGCAGTACTTC
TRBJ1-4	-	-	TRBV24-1	CASSDLAGKLFF	TGTGCCAGCAGTGATTTGGCGGGTAAACTGTTTTTT
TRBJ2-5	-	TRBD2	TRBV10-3	CAISSETSLQETQYF	TGTGCCATCAGTTCCGAGACTAGCTTACAAGAGACCCAGTACTTC
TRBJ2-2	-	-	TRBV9	CASSLHRDISTGELFF	TGTGCCAGCAGCCTTCACCGGGACATTTCCACCGGGGAGCTGTTTTTT
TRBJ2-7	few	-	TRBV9	CASSAGGAGLYEQYF	TGTGCCAGCAGCGCCGGGGGAGCGGGCCTCTACGAGCAGTACTTC
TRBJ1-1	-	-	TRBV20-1	CSATQGRLGTEAFF	TGCAGTGCTACACAGGGTAGATTAGGCACTGAAGCTTTCTTT
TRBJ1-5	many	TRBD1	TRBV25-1	CASSPGQGPNQPQHF	TGTGCCAGCAGCCCGGGACAGGGCCCCAATCAGCCCCAGCATTTT
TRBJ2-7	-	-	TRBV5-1	CASSLGDLYNYEQYF	TGCGCCAGCAGCTTGGGGGACCTATATAACTACGAGCAGTACTTC
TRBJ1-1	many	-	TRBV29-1	CSARPVTEAFF	TGCAGCGCCAGACCGGTGACTGAAGCTTTCTTT
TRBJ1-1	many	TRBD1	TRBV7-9	CASSWGGTGGGVEAFF	TGTGCCAGCAGCTGGGGAGGGACAGGGGGCGGTGTTGAAGCTTTCTTT
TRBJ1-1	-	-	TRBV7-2	CASSLIGGTNTEAFF	TGTGCCAGCAGCTTAATCGGCGGGACGAACACTGAAGCTTTCTTT
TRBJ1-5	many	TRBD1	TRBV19	CASGLGTGDQPQHF	TGTGCCAGTGGTCTCGGGACAGGAGATCAGCCCCAGCATTTT
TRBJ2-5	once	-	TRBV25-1	CASSEQGLGETQYF	TGTGCCAGCAGTGAACAGGGGCTAGGGGAGACCCAGTACTTC
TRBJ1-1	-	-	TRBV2	CASRLREVLNTEAFF	TGTGCCAGCAGATTGAGGGAAGTACTTAACACTGAAGCTTTCTTT
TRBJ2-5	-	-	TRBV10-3	CAISEGENQYF	TGTGCCATCAGTGAGGGCGAGAACCAGTACTTC
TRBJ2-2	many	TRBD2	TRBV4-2	CASSQDGTSGSGELFF	TGTGCCAGCAGCCAAGACGGAACTAGCGGGAGTGGGGAGCTGTTTTTT
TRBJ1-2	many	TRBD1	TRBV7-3	CASSPTGEYGYTF	TGTGCCAGCAGCCCCACAGGGGAATATGGCTACACCTTC
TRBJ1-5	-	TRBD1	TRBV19	CASSGGQRYSLHQPQHF	TGTGCCAGTAGTGGGGGACAGCGGTATTCCCTCCATCAGCCCCAGCATTTT
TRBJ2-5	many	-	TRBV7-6	CASSAYTGAGGETQYF	TGTGCCAGCAGCGCTTACACGGGAGCTGGGGGAGAGACCCAGTACTTC
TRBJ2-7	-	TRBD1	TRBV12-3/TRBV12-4	CASSVGQGGPYEQYF	TGTGCCAGCAGTGTGGGACAGGGGGGACCCTACGAGCAGTACTTC
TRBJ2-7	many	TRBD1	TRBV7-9	CASSHADRAYEQYF	TGTGCCAGCAGCCACGCGGACAGGGCCTACGAGCAGTACTTC
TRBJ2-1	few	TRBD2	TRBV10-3	CAIAGVGHNEQFF	TGTGCCATAGCGGGAGTGGGGCACAATGAGCAGTTCTTC
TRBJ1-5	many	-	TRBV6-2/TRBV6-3	CASSYLRVVNQPQHF	TGTGCCAGCAGTTACCTTCGTGTAGTCAATCAGCCCCAGCATTTT
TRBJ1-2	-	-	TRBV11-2	CASSRERTSYGYTF	TGTGCCAGCTCACGAGAAAGGACCTCTTATGGCTACACCTTC
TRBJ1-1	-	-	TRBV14	CASSQEVGLAGAFF	TGTGCCAGCAGCCAAGAAGTCGGGCTAGCGGGAGCTTTCTTT
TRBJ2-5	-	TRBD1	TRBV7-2	CASSSRGQPNQPQYF	TGTGCCAGCAGCTCCAGGGGACAGCCCAATCAGCCCCAGTACTTC
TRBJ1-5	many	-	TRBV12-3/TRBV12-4	CASSETAPYSNQPQHF	TGTGCCAGCAGTGAGACAGCTCCGTATAGCAATCAGCCCCAGCATTTT
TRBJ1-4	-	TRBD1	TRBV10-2	CATLSSGQGNEKLFF	TGCGCCACCCTGTCTTCGGGACAGGGGAATGAAAAACTGTTTTTT
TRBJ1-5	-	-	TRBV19	CATLSSQPNGPQHF	TGTGCCACCCTGTCCTCTCAGCCCAATGGGCCCCAGCATTTT
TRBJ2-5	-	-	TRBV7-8	CASSLLSETQYF	TGTGCCAGCAGCTTGTTGTCGGAGACCCAGTACTTC
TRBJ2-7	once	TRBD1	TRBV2	CASRATGGIRGQYF	TGTGCCAGCAGGGCAACAGGGGGCATAAGAGGGCAGTACTTC
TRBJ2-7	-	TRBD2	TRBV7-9	CASSSATSGVYEQYF	TGTGCCAGCAGCTCGGCCACTAGCGGGGTATACGAGCAGTACTTC
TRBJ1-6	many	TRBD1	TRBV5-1	CASSPDRGNSPLHF	TGCGCCAGCAGCCCGGACAGGGGTAATTCACCCCTCCACTTT
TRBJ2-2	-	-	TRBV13	CASKVTNTGELFF	TGTGCCAGCAAGGTGACTAACACCGGGGAGCTGTTTTTT
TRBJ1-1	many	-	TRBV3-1	CASSGGDFNTEAFF	TGTGCCAGCAGCGGAGGTGACTTCAACACTGAAGCTTTCTTT
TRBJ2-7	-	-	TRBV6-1	CASRWSESDREQYF	TGTGCCAGCCGGTGGTCGGAGAGTGATCGCGAGCAGTACTTC
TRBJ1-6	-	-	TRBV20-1	CNARGRSYNSPLHF	TGCAATGCTCGAGGCAGGTCCTATAATTCACCCCTCCACTTT